This T cell receptor (beta chain) was observed in a study of shared T cell receptors in the human thymus. This clone is a singleton in its sample. Germline assignment: CDR1 SGHDT and CDR2 YYEEEE. The J segment lost 0 bases and the V segment lost 4 bases, leaving 10 bases of the junction unmatched. CDR3 length equals 19 residues. Sequencing was performed with immunoSEQ multiplex PCR; in TCRdb, only in-frame clones are kept and a portion is missing. The sample yields over 650,000 clones, around 87% seen once. These data are also associated with another study on human thymus T cells.

The chain is built from TRBV5-6 and TRBJ2-6, with 10 nucleotides matching TRBD2. Sequenced: thymocytes. This TCR was recovered from a boy younger than two with a congenital heart defect. Here the CDR3 DNA reads TGTGCCAGCAGCCGTACCGGGACTAGCGAGACCTCTGGGGCCAACGTCCTGACTTTC. Translated, it gives CASSRTGTSETSGANVLTF.